This section outlines one T cell receptor beta chain sequence together with its context. TCRdb ran MiXCR on the reads and lists one entry per CDR3 protein. The sample gives around 630,000 distinct CDR3 sequences, less than 25% of which show up once; roughly 8% is in the top ten. The data were taken from a study of T cell repertoires in cytomegalovirus infection. V lost 8 bases, J lost 6 bases, and 11 bases stayed unmatched. CDR1 and CDR2 (germline): SEHNR, FQNEAQ (reference sequence). The CDR3 is 14 amino acids. Sequenced: CD8+ T cells from PBMCs. This chain joins TRBV7-9 and TRBJ1-2; 8 positions agree with TRBD1. The TCR was taken from a human donor in good health (CMV status not recorded). Some clones in this sample may be carry-over from other donors' samples. Here the CDR3 reads CASPPTDRVDGYTF. The CDR3 DNA follows: TGTGCCAGCCCCCCAACGGACAGGGTAGATGGCTACACCTTC.